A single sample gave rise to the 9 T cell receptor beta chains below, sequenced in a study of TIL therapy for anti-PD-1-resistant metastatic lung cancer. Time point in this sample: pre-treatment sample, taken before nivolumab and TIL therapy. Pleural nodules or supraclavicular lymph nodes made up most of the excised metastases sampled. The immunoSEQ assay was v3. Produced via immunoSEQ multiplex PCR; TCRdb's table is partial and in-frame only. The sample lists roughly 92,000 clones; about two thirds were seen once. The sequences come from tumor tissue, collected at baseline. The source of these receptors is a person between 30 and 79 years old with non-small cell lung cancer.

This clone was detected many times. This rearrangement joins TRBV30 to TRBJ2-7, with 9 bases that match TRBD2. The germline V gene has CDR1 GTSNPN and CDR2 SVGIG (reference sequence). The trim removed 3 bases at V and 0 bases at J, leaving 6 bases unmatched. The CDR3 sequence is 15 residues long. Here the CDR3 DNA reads TGTGCCTGGAGCCCCTTAGCGGGAGTCTCCTACGAGCAGTACTTC. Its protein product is CAWSPLAGVSYEQYF.

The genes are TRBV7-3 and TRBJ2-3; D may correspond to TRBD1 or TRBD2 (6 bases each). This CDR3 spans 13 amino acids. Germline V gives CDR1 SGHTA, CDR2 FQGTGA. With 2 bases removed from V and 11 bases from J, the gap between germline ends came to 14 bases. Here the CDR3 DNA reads TGTGCCAGCAGCTTAGGGGTAGGGGGAGGGCAGTATTTT. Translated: CASSLGVGGGQYF.

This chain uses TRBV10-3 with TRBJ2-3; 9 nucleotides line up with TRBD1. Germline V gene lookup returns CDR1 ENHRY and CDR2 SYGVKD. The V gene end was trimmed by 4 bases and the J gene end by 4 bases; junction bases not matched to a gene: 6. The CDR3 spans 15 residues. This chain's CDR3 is CAISAGQGYSDTQYF. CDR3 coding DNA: TGTGCCATCAGTGCGGGACAGGGATACTCAGATACGCAGTATTTT.

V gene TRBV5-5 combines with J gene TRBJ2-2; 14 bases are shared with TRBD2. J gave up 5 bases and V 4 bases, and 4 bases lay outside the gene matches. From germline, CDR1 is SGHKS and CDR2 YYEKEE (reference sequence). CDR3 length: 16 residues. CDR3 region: CASSLGLAGATGELFF. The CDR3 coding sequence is TGTGCCAGCAGCCTGGGACTAGCGGGGGCTACCGGGGAGCTGTTTTTT.

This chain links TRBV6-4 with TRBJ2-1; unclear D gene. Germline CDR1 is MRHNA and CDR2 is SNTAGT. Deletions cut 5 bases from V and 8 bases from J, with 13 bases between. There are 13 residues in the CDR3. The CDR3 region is CASSTNYWDEQFF. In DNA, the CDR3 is TGTGCCAGCAGTACCAACTACTGGGATGAGCAGTTCTTC.

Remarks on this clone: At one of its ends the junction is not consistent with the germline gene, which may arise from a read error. The CDR3 region is CASSFVGTGMETQYF. CDR3 in DNA: TGTGCTAGCAGCTTCGTCGGGACAGGGATGGAGACCCAGTACTTC. The rearrangement uses TRBV7-7 and TRBJ2-5; 9 nucleotides match TRBD1. The germline CDR1 and CDR2 sequences are SSHAT and FNYEAQ (reference sequence). This CDR3 comprises 15 residues.

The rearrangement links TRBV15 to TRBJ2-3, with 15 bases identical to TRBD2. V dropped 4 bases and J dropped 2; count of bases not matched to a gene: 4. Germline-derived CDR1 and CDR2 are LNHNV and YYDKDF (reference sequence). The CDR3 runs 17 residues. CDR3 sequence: CATSKGLAGGLTDTQYF. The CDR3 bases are TGTGCCACCAGCAAGGGACTAGCGGGGGGTCTCACAGATACGCAGTATTTT. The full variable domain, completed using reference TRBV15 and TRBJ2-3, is DAMVIQNPRYQVTQFGKPVTLSCSQTLNHNVMYWYQQKSSQAPKLLFHYYDKDFNNEADTPDNFQSRRPNTSFCFLDIRSPGLGDTAMYLCATSKGLAGGLTDTQYFGPGTRLTVL.

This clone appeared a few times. CDR3 sequence reads: CASSLGPGGDQPQHF. The CDR3 DNA reads TGCGCCAGCAGCTTGGGGCCAGGGGGCGATCAGCCCCAGCATTTT. The V gene is TRBV5-1, the J gene TRBJ1-5; 8 positions match TRBD1. The junction had 4 bases not matched to a gene; V was cut back by 0 bases and J by 5 bases. Germline V lookup: CDR1 SGHRS, CDR2 YFSETQ. The CDR3 has 15 residues.

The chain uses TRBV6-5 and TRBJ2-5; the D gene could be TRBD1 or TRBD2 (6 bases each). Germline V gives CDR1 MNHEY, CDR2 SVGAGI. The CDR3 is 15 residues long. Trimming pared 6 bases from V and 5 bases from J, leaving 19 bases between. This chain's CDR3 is CASSGGGRVRETQYF. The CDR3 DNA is TGTGCCAGCAGCGGAGGGGGACGGGTCCGGGAGACCCAGTACTTC.